These 9 T cell receptor beta chains were all obtained from the same sample, sequenced in a study of T cells expressing NK-cell markers. Following a re-call of the 5' RACE reads, TCRdb has one entry per CDR3 protein and lacks DNA. The table counts 150,000 to 170,000 distinct CDR3 sequences; 37% lies in the top ten. The sample was blood T cells: a sorted CD56 or NKG2C T cell subset, CD4+ or CD8+ T cells, or bulk PBMC T cells (not recorded which). The receptors come from a woman aged 50 to 60 in good health.

This rearrangement joins TRBV20-1 to TRBJ2-5; as DNA is missing, the TRBD1 call by TCRdb cannot be tested. CDR1 and CDR2 from the germline V gene are DFQATT and SNEGSKA (reference sequence). CDR3 size: 14 residues. CDR3 loop: CSARGGSNQETQYF.

The chain combines TRBV7-8 with TRBJ2-1. Germline lookup yields CDR1 SGHVS and CDR2 FQNEAQ. This CDR3 comprises 13 residues. CDR3: CASRRGSYNEQFF. The variable domain in full, completed from reference TRBV7-8 and TRBJ2-1, reads GAGVSQSPRYKVAKRGQDVALRCDPISGHVSLFWYQQALGQGPEFLTYFQNEAQLDKSGLPSDRFFAERPEGSVSTLKIQRTQQEDSAVYLCASRRGSYNEQFFGPGTRLTVL.

The V call is TRBV7-9, the J call TRBJ2-7; the D call of TRBD2 rests on TCRdb alone, since no DNA is present to check it. CDR1 and CDR2 from the germline V gene are SEHNR and FQNEAQ (reference sequence). This CDR3 region has 15 residues. The CDR3 is CASSLSSGTSYEQYF.

The genes are TRBV18 and TRBJ2-1; TCRdb names TRBD2, which stays unverified in the absence of DNA. The germline V gene has CDR1 KGHSH and CDR2 LQKENI. The CDR3 contains 17 residues. The CDR3 sequence: CASSPRTSGRVDNEQFF.

The rearrangement joins TRBV11-2 to TRBJ2-1; no DNA is available, so the TRBD1 call from TCRdb remains unchecked. Germline loops: CDR1 SGHAT, CDR2 FQNNGV. This CDR3 comprises 14 residues. This CDR3 is CASSRPGPLDEQFF.

The chain couples TRBV6-5 to TRBJ1-1; TCRdb's D call of TRBD1 is untestable without DNA. Germline loops: CDR1 MNHEY, CDR2 SVGAGI. The length of the CDR3 is 14 residues. The CDR3 spells CASSGDRVWTEAFF.

V is TRBV11-2 and J is TRBJ1-1. Germline assignment: CDR1 SGHAT and CDR2 FQNNGV. The CDR3 is 11 amino acids. CDR3 region: CATHENTEAFF.

J is TRBJ2-3 and V is TRBV6-5; TCRdb reports TRBD1, a call that lacks DNA to check it against. Per germline, CDR1 MNHEY and CDR2 SVGAGI. The CDR3 extends over 15 amino acids. The CDR3: CASSYSGGSTDTQYF.

Here the CDR3 reads CASSSVGEKQETQYF. This chain joins TRBV7-9 and TRBJ2-5; TCRdb names TRBD1, which stays unverified in the absence of DNA. The CDR3 has 15 residues. The germline gives CDR1 SEHNR, CDR2 FQNEAQ (reference sequence).